This is a list of T cell receptor beta chains from one sample in a study of T cells in Graves' hyperthyroidism and ophthalmopathy. TCRdb independently ran MiXCR on the multiplex PCR reads; one entry per CDR3 protein. The table has 330,000 or so distinct CDR3 sequences, 15% to 20% seen once. The sequencing sample was made of blood. The origin of the receptors is a woman in her 40s with Graves' ophthalmopathy. Each CDR3 is given with its conserved first and last residue. The order of the fields is CDR3 DNA, CDR3 protein, clone size, J gene, V gene, CDR3 length, D gene. The D gene is left open where the match is weak. Expanded clones get a size class; other rows say once, few or many, or leave the size out.

TGTGCCACCAGTGATTTAGGAGCGGGAGGTCGAGAGACCCAGTACTTC | CATSDLGAGGRETQYF | NA | TRBJ2-5 | TRBV24-1 | 16 | TRBD2
TGTGCCAGCAGCCAAGATCTCCGGACTAGCGGGAGGGGCTTAACCCCGTACCAAGAGACCCAGTACTTC | CASSQDLRTSGRGLTPYQETQYF | many | TRBJ2-5 | TRBV14 | 23 | TRBD2
TGCGCCAGCAGCCCCCTGAGCAACACTGAAGCTTTCTTT | CASSPLSNTEAFF | many | TRBJ1-1 | TRBV5-1 | 13 | NA
TGTGCCAGCTGGGCAGGGAGGAGCAATCGAGAGACCCAGTACTTC | CASWAGRSNRETQYF | NA | TRBJ2-5 | TRBV2 | 15 | NA
TGTGCCAGCAGCCAAGCCGTAACAGGGGGGAGCTATGGCTACACCTTC | CASSQAVTGGSYGYTF | many | TRBJ1-2 | TRBV4-2 | 16 | TRBD1
TGTGCCAGCAGGCAGGGGGGCAAGCCCCAGCATTTT | CASRQGGKPQHF | many | TRBJ1-5 | TRBV12-3/TRBV12-4 | 12 | TRBD1
TGTGCCAGCAGGGGAGGGGGGGCCGCACACTACTATAATTCACCCCTCCACTTT | CASRGGGAAHYYNSPLHF | NA | TRBJ1-6 | TRBV6-1 | 18 | NA
TGTGCCAGCAGTCTGGGACAGGGTGTTTCACCCCTCCACTTT | CASSLGQGVSPLHF | many | TRBJ1-6 | TRBV27 | 14 | TRBD1
TGTGCCAGCAGCTTAGCCAGTCCCCCAGAGACCCAGTACTTC | CASSLASPPETQYF | many | TRBJ2-5 | TRBV7-2 | 14 | NA
TGCAGTGCTTGGGACAGACAGATAGCCAAAAACATTCAGTACTTC | CSAWDRQIAKNIQYF | many | TRBJ2-4 | TRBV20-1 | 15 | TRBD1